Sequencing of this TCR beta chain was carried out in a study of beta chain features in type 1 diabetes. Turning to the study itself: When patients were set against healthy donors, age, gender and cell yields were similar.

The sequenced template was cDNA made from the entire isolated RNA. TCRdb's table, derived via immunoSEQ multiplex PCR, lists solely in-frame clones and lacks some. The sample has 200,000 to 300,000 clones, over 20% seen once. Whole-study results and caveats: Researchers report that Type 1 diabetes patients had moderately but significantly shorter TCRB CDR3s across all four CD4+ subsets. The study found that naive, central memory and Treg TCRB repertoires appeared more similar in patients than in healthy donors.

This clone has only a few counts. Its antigen is undetermined. In germline, CDR1 is SNHLY, CDR2 FYNNEI. Germline trimming cut 7 bases from V and 2 bases from J; bases unmatched to any gene: 10. The CDR3 contains 16 residues. This clonotype was sampled from a woman aged 35 to 49 with type 1 diabetes. Sequencing input: naive CD4+ T cells from blood. V usage is TRBV2 and J usage is TRBJ1-5, with TRBD1 matching 8 bases. CDR3: CASTESQGAGNQPQHF. Written as DNA, the CDR3 is TGTGCCAGCACCGAATCTCAGGGGGCAGGCAATCAGCCCCAGCATTTT.